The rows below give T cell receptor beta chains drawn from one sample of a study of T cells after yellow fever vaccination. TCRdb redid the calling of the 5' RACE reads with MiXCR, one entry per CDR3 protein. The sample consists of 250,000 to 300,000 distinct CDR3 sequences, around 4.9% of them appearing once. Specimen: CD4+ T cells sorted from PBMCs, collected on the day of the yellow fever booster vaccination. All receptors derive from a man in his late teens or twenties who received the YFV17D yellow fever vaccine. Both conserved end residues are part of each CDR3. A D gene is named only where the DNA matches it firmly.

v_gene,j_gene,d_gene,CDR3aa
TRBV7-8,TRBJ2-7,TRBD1,CASSLYRGRSPGYEQYF
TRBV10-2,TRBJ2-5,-,CASSVLWETQYF
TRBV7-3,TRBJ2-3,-,CASSSVGGLTDTQYF
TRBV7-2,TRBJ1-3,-,CASSFSGFSGNTIYF
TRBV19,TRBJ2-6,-,CASSISQAGANVLTF
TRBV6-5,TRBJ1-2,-,CASSYSGGGTYYGYTF
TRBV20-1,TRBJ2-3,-,CSARRLVLTDTQYF
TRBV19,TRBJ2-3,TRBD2,CASSILAETTDTQYF
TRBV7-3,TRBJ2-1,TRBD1,CASSASGGFSYNEQFF
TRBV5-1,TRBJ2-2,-,CASSSIDTGKLFF
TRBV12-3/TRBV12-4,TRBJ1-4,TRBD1,CASRPTKGQGNEKLFF
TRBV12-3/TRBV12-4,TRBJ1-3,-,CASSLRQASGNTIYF
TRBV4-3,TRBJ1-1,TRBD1,CASSHDRGRTEAFF
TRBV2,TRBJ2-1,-,CASSEKRVAYNEQFF